Listed below are T cell receptor beta chains from one sample, sequenced in a study of beta chain features in type 1 diabetes. TCRdb keeps only in-frame clones here, not all; method: immunoSEQ multiplex PCR. The sample yields tens of thousands of clones, 30% to 40% seen once. Material for sequencing was stem cell memory CD4+ T cells from blood. These receptors all come from a woman aged 18-30 years in good health. Each CDR3 is given with its conserved first and last residue. D genes are given only for firm matches. The size field is filled for only some rows; it gives once, few, many or a size class.

clone_size: -; d_call: -; j_call: TRBJ1-1; v_call: TRBV6-5; cdr3_nt: TGTGCCAGCAGCCGGGGGGCCGCCGAGAGGGAAGCTTTCTTT; cdr3_aa: CASSRGAAEREAFF
clone_size: -; d_call: -; j_call: TRBJ2-5; v_call: TRBV7-8; cdr3_nt: TGTGCCAGCACCCCGGCGGGTTCCCCAGAGACCCAGTACTTC; cdr3_aa: CASTPAGSPETQYF
clone_size: -; d_call: -; j_call: TRBJ1-2; v_call: TRBV7-2; cdr3_nt: TGTGCCAGCAGCACCGGGGGAGGGGTTGGATATGGCTACACCTTC; cdr3_aa: CASSTGGGVGYGYTF
clone_size: -; d_call: -; j_call: TRBJ2-4; v_call: TRBV15; cdr3_nt: TGTGCCACCAGCAGAGCGGTGGCAGGGGTAGGCAAAAACATTCAGTACTTC; cdr3_aa: CATSRAVAGVGKNIQYF
clone_size: -; d_call: TRBD1; j_call: TRBJ2-1; v_call: TRBV5-1; cdr3_nt: TGCGCCAGCAGCCCCGGGACAGGTCAATGGAATGAGCAGTTCTTC; cdr3_aa: CASSPGTGQWNEQFF
clone_size: few; d_call: -; j_call: TRBJ1-1; v_call: TRBV19; cdr3_nt: TGTGCCAGTAGGTCGGGAGGAGGGTATACTGAAGCTTTCTTT; cdr3_aa: CASRSGGGYTEAFF
clone_size: -; d_call: TRBD2; j_call: TRBJ2-1; v_call: TRBV19; cdr3_nt: TGTGCCAGTAGTACGGGGGGACGCTCCTACAATGAGCAGTTCTTC; cdr3_aa: CASSTGGRSYNEQFF
clone_size: few; d_call: -; j_call: TRBJ2-3; v_call: TRBV29-1; cdr3_nt: TGCAGCGGCGGGACAGCTAGCACAGATACGCAGTATTTT; cdr3_aa: CSGGTASTDTQYF
clone_size: -; d_call: -; j_call: TRBJ1-1; v_call: TRBV9; cdr3_nt: TGTGCCAGCAGCGTAGGGGGGCAGCGCACTGAAGCTTTCTTT; cdr3_aa: CASSVGGQRTEAFF
clone_size: few; d_call: TRBD1; j_call: TRBJ1-5; v_call: TRBV30; cdr3_nt: TGTGCCTGGAGTCGGACAGGGAATAGTCAGCCCCAGCATTTT; cdr3_aa: CAWSRTGNSQPQHF
clone_size: -; d_call: TRBD1; j_call: TRBJ2-7; v_call: TRBV5-7; cdr3_nt: TGTGCCAGCAGCGGACCCGACAGGGGACACGAGCAGTACTTC; cdr3_aa: CASSGPDRGHEQYF
clone_size: -; d_call: -; j_call: TRBJ1-4; v_call: TRBV4-3; cdr3_nt: TGCGCCAGCAGCCTCCTAGGGGGGGGCGCGGGTGAAAAACTGTTTTTT; cdr3_aa: CASSLLGGGAGEKLFF
clone_size: few; d_call: TRBD1; j_call: TRBJ1-1; v_call: TRBV7-9; cdr3_nt: TGTGCCAGCAGCTTAGGAGGGGGCTCTGGTGAAGCTTTCTTT; cdr3_aa: CASSLGGGSGEAFF
clone_size: few; d_call: TRBD1; j_call: TRBJ2-3; v_call: TRBV7-9; cdr3_nt: TGTGCCAGCAGCTTGAGCTACGGACAGGGGCCTGACACAGATACGCAGTATTTT; cdr3_aa: CASSLSYGQGPDTDTQYF
clone_size: -; d_call: -; j_call: TRBJ2-5; v_call: TRBV4-1; cdr3_nt: TGCGCCAGCAGCCGGAGGGGAGAGACCCAGTACTTC; cdr3_aa: CASSRRGETQYF
clone_size: few; d_call: TRBD2; j_call: TRBJ2-4; v_call: TRBV10-3; cdr3_nt: TGTGCCATCAGTGAGCGGGGGGGAGAGGACATTCAGTACTTC; cdr3_aa: CAISERGGEDIQYF
clone_size: -; d_call: TRBD2; j_call: TRBJ2-5; v_call: TRBV9; cdr3_nt: TGTGCCAGCAGCTTCAGCGGGGGGGCCGTGGAGACCCAGTACTTC; cdr3_aa: CASSFSGGAVETQYF
clone_size: -; d_call: -; j_call: TRBJ1-1; v_call: TRBV5-1; cdr3_nt: TGCGCCAGCAGCTTGGAACAGTACACTGAAGCTTTCTTT; cdr3_aa: CASSLEQYTEAFF
clone_size: -; d_call: -; j_call: TRBJ1-2; v_call: TRBV15; cdr3_nt: TGTGCCACCAGCAGAGATCAGGGCCCCTATGGCTACACCTTC; cdr3_aa: CATSRDQGPYGYTF
clone_size: -; d_call: TRBD1; j_call: TRBJ1-1; v_call: TRBV9; cdr3_nt: TGTGCCAGCAGCGCCATACAGGGGATAAACACTGAAGCTTTCTTT; cdr3_aa: CASSAIQGINTEAFF
clone_size: -; d_call: TRBD1; j_call: TRBJ2-6; v_call: TRBV7-9; cdr3_nt: TGTGCCAGCAGCTCCTACAGGGGCGGCGTTCCTGGGGCCAACGTCCTGACTTTC; cdr3_aa: CASSSYRGGVPGANVLTF
clone_size: few; d_call: TRBD2; j_call: TRBJ2-1; v_call: TRBV5-4; cdr3_nt: TGTGCCAGCACCGTACTGGGGGGGGACTACAATGAGCAGTTCTTC; cdr3_aa: CASTVLGGDYNEQFF
clone_size: -; d_call: -; j_call: TRBJ1-1; v_call: TRBV7-8; cdr3_nt: TGTGCCAGCAGCTCCCTAGAGACCACTGAAGCTTTCTTT; cdr3_aa: CASSSLETTEAFF
clone_size: -; d_call: TRBD2; j_call: TRBJ2-3; v_call: TRBV7-2; cdr3_nt: TGTGCCAGCAGCTTCGAGACTAGCGGTCGTCGTACGCAGTATTTT; cdr3_aa: CASSFETSGRRTQYF
clone_size: many; d_call: -; j_call: TRBJ2-5; v_call: TRBV5-4; cdr3_nt: TGTGCCAGCAGCTTGAAAGGGGAAGAGACCCAGTACTTC; cdr3_aa: CASSLKGEETQYF
clone_size: -; d_call: -; j_call: TRBJ1-3; v_call: TRBV5-4; cdr3_nt: TGTGCCAGCAGCACGGCCATCGGGAGCTCTGGAAACACCATATATTTT; cdr3_aa: CASSTAIGSSGNTIYF
clone_size: once; d_call: TRBD1; j_call: TRBJ2-7; v_call: TRBV6-6; cdr3_nt: TGTGCCAGCACCTACGGACAGGGATCCGAGCAGTACTTC; cdr3_aa: CASTYGQGSEQYF
clone_size: few; d_call: -; j_call: TRBJ1-2; v_call: TRBV4-2; cdr3_nt: TGTGCCAGCAGCCCCTCTCCAGGGGAGACTAACTATGGCTACACCTTC; cdr3_aa: CASSPSPGETNYGYTF
clone_size: few; d_call: -; j_call: TRBJ2-1; v_call: TRBV19; cdr3_nt: TGTGCCAGTAGTAGGGGAGGAAGCTCCTACAATGAGCAGTTCTTC; cdr3_aa: CASSRGGSSYNEQFF
clone_size: few; d_call: TRBD1; j_call: TRBJ1-5; v_call: TRBV7-2; cdr3_nt: TGTGCCAGCAGCGACAGGGATCGTCAGCCCCAGCATTTT; cdr3_aa: CASSDRDRQPQHF
clone_size: -; d_call: -; j_call: TRBJ2-2; v_call: TRBV5-6; cdr3_nt: TGTGCCAGCAGCTTGTTGCACAGGGCGATCCCGCTGAACACCGGGGAGCTGTTTTTT; cdr3_aa: CASSLLHRAIPLNTGELFF
clone_size: few; d_call: -; j_call: TRBJ1-5; v_call: TRBV6-5; cdr3_nt: TGTGCCAGCAGTTACTCGGGAGAGGGTTGGCAGCCCCAGCATTTT; cdr3_aa: CASSYSGEGWQPQHF
clone_size: -; d_call: -; j_call: TRBJ1-5; v_call: TRBV30; cdr3_nt: TGTGCCTGGAGTACGCGCACGAATCAGCCCCAGCATTTT; cdr3_aa: CAWSTRTNQPQHF
clone_size: few; d_call: -; j_call: TRBJ2-5; v_call: TRBV28; cdr3_nt: TGTGCCAGCAGTTCCCGTGAAGAGACCCAGTACTTC; cdr3_aa: CASSSREETQYF
clone_size: many; d_call: TRBD1; j_call: TRBJ1-2; v_call: TRBV7-9; cdr3_nt: TGTGCCAGCAGCCCCCGGGACAGGGTCAACTATGGCTACACCTTC; cdr3_aa: CASSPRDRVNYGYTF
clone_size: -; d_call: -; j_call: TRBJ1-1; v_call: TRBV5-1; cdr3_nt: TGCGCCAGCGCTCCCTGGGGAAGGGGCACTGAAGCTTTCTTT; cdr3_aa: CASAPWGRGTEAFF
clone_size: -; d_call: TRBD1; j_call: TRBJ2-7; v_call: TRBV19; cdr3_nt: TGTGCCAGTAGTATAAAGGGGGCCCACGAGCAGTACTTC; cdr3_aa: CASSIKGAHEQYF
clone_size: few; d_call: -; j_call: TRBJ2-5; v_call: TRBV5-4; cdr3_nt: TGTGCCAGCACCGCGACACAGGGTGTAGGGGAGACCCAGTACTTC; cdr3_aa: CASTATQGVGETQYF
clone_size: -; d_call: -; j_call: TRBJ1-5; v_call: TRBV7-6; cdr3_nt: TGTGCCAGCAGCCAAGCCGGGAGCAATCAGCCCCAGCATTTT; cdr3_aa: CASSQAGSNQPQHF
clone_size: -; d_call: TRBD1; j_call: TRBJ1-2; v_call: TRBV5-6; cdr3_nt: TGTGCCAGCAGCCTTCCGGGACAGACCTATGGCTACACCTTC; cdr3_aa: CASSLPGQTYGYTF
clone_size: -; d_call: TRBD1; j_call: TRBJ2-5; v_call: TRBV6-6; cdr3_nt: TGTGCCAGCAGGGACGGGACAGTACAAGAGACCCAGTACTTC; cdr3_aa: CASRDGTVQETQYF
clone_size: -; d_call: -; j_call: TRBJ2-3; v_call: TRBV7-3; cdr3_nt: TGTGCCAGCAGCCGCGACTCCGTAGGAACGCAGTATTTT; cdr3_aa: CASSRDSVGTQYF
clone_size: few; d_call: -; j_call: TRBJ2-3; v_call: TRBV6-5; cdr3_nt: TGTGCCAGCAGTTACAACACACCAAGCACAGATACGCAGTATTTT; cdr3_aa: CASSYNTPSTDTQYF
clone_size: -; d_call: TRBD2; j_call: TRBJ2-3; v_call: TRBV13; cdr3_nt: TGTGCCAGCAGCTTAGACCACGCGGGAGGGCCAACAGATACGCAGTATTTT; cdr3_aa: CASSLDHAGGPTDTQYF
clone_size: -; d_call: TRBD2; j_call: TRBJ2-3; v_call: TRBV5-1; cdr3_nt: TGCGCCAGCAGCTTGGCGGTTGTGGCTAGCGGGACGGATACGCAGTATTTT; cdr3_aa: CASSLAVVASGTDTQYF
clone_size: few; d_call: -; j_call: TRBJ1-5; v_call: TRBV5-1; cdr3_nt: TGCGCCAGCAGCTTGGACGGTTATAGCAATCAGCCCCAGCATTTT; cdr3_aa: CASSLDGYSNQPQHF
clone_size: few; d_call: TRBD1; j_call: TRBJ1-5; v_call: TRBV30; cdr3_nt: TGTGCCTGGTCCGGGACAGATAATCAGCCCCAGCATTTT; cdr3_aa: CAWSGTDNQPQHF
clone_size: -; d_call: TRBD2; j_call: TRBJ2-5; v_call: TRBV5-1; cdr3_nt: TGCGCCAGCAGCCCGAACCCGGGGGGAGTCGAGACCCAGTACTTC; cdr3_aa: CASSPNPGGVETQYF
clone_size: -; d_call: TRBD2; j_call: TRBJ2-1; v_call: TRBV25-1; cdr3_nt: TGTGCCAGCAGTGAACCTAGCGGGAGGGATGAGCAGTTCTTC; cdr3_aa: CASSEPSGRDEQFF
clone_size: few; d_call: -; j_call: TRBJ1-1; v_call: TRBV6-5; cdr3_nt: TGTGCCAGCAGTTACCGTCGGGGGGCCCCTGAGGCTTTCTTT; cdr3_aa: CASSYRRGAPEAFF
clone_size: few; d_call: TRBD1; j_call: TRBJ2-5; v_call: TRBV29-1; cdr3_nt: TGCAGCATCATCCCCAGGGACAGGGAGGAGACCCAGTACTTC; cdr3_aa: CSIIPRDREETQYF
clone_size: few; d_call: -; j_call: TRBJ2-3; v_call: TRBV27; cdr3_nt: TGTGCCAGCAGTTGGACCGGGACTTGGGGCGATACGCAGTATTTT; cdr3_aa: CASSWTGTWGDTQYF
clone_size: -; d_call: -; j_call: TRBJ1-4; v_call: TRBV2; cdr3_nt: TGTGCCAGCATCTCCGGGACTGTGAATGAAAAACTGTTTTTT; cdr3_aa: CASISGTVNEKLFF
clone_size: -; d_call: TRBD1; j_call: TRBJ2-5; v_call: TRBV5-1; cdr3_nt: TGCGCCAGCAGCTTGGAAGGGGGCGGTCTAGGAGAGACCCAGTACTTC; cdr3_aa: CASSLEGGGLGETQYF
clone_size: -; d_call: TRBD1; j_call: TRBJ1-2; v_call: TRBV7-2; cdr3_nt: TGTGCCAGCAGCCGTACAGGGGGGTGGGGCTACACCTTC; cdr3_aa: CASSRTGGWGYTF
clone_size: -; d_call: TRBD2; j_call: TRBJ2-2; v_call: TRBV25-1; cdr3_nt: TGTGCCAGCAGTGAAGGACTAGCGGGGAACACCGGGGAGCTGTTTTTT; cdr3_aa: CASSEGLAGNTGELFF
clone_size: few; d_call: TRBD1; j_call: TRBJ1-2; v_call: TRBV2; cdr3_nt: TGTGCCAGCAAGGTCGGGACAGGGGACATTTATGGCTACACCTTC; cdr3_aa: CASKVGTGDIYGYTF
clone_size: many; d_call: TRBD1; j_call: TRBJ2-5; v_call: TRBV7-3; cdr3_nt: TGTGCCAGCAGCCGGGACAGGGCGGAGACCCAGTACTTC; cdr3_aa: CASSRDRAETQYF
clone_size: -; d_call: TRBD2; j_call: TRBJ2-2; v_call: TRBV5-4; cdr3_nt: TGTGCCAGCAGACTGACTAGCGCTCGTTCGACCGGGGAGCTGTTTTTT; cdr3_aa: CASRLTSARSTGELFF
clone_size: -; d_call: -; j_call: TRBJ1-1; v_call: TRBV5-4; cdr3_nt: TGTGCCAGCAGCCCCGGGGAGCCCGCTTACACTGAAGCTTTCTTT; cdr3_aa: CASSPGEPAYTEAFF